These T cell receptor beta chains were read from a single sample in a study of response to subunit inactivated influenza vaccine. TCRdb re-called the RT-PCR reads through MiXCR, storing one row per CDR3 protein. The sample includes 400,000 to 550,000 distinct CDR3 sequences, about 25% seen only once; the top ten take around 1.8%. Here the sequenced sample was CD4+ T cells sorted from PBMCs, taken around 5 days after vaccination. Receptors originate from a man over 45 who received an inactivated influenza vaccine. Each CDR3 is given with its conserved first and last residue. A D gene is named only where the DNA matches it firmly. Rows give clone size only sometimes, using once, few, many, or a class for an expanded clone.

cdr3_aa: CAISEGTSGPADTQYF
cdr3_nt: TGTGCCATCAGTGAGGGGACTAGCGGGCCCGCAGATACGCAGTATTTT
j_call: TRBJ2-3
clone_size: few
v_call: TRBV10-3
d_call: TRBD2

cdr3_aa: CASSIPGLNTEAFF
cdr3_nt: TGTGCCAGCAGCATCCCGGGACTGAACACTGAAGCTTTCTTT
j_call: TRBJ1-1
clone_size: NA
v_call: TRBV6-1
d_call: NA

cdr3_aa: CSARGTGGSYEQYF
cdr3_nt: TGCAGTGCTAGAGGTACAGGGGGTTCCTACGAGCAGTACTTC
j_call: TRBJ2-7
clone_size: NA
v_call: TRBV20-1
d_call: TRBD1

cdr3_aa: CSARVGTPNEQFF
cdr3_nt: TGCAGTGCTAGAGTCGGGACTCCGAATGAGCAGTTCTTC
j_call: TRBJ2-1
clone_size: NA
v_call: TRBV20-1
d_call: NA

cdr3_aa: CASSKVGQGRTGANVLTF
cdr3_nt: TGTGCCAGCAGCAAAGTAGGACAAGGGAGAACTGGGGCCAACGTCCTGACTTTC
j_call: TRBJ2-6
clone_size: NA
v_call: TRBV6-2/TRBV6-3
d_call: NA

cdr3_aa: CSVSAGGTETQYF
cdr3_nt: TGCAGTGTATCGGCGGGGGGCACAGAGACCCAGTACTTC
j_call: TRBJ2-5
clone_size: few
v_call: TRBV20-1
d_call: TRBD2

cdr3_aa: CASSQDHGDTQYF
cdr3_nt: TGTGCCAGCAGCCAAGATCATGGAGATACGCAGTATTTT
j_call: TRBJ2-3
clone_size: NA
v_call: TRBV14
d_call: NA

cdr3_aa: CASSPKRSAYNEQFF
cdr3_nt: TGCGCCAGCAGTCCTAAGCGGAGCGCTTACAATGAGCAGTTCTTC
j_call: TRBJ2-1
clone_size: NA
v_call: TRBV10-2
d_call: NA

cdr3_aa: CASSQLGGGDNEQFF
cdr3_nt: TGTGCCAGCAGCCAGTTGGGGGGGGGTGACAATGAGCAGTTCTTC
j_call: TRBJ2-1
clone_size: NA
v_call: TRBV28
d_call: TRBD2

cdr3_aa: CSARGGRWRSDTQYF
cdr3_nt: TGCAGTGCTAGAGGCGGGCGGTGGAGATCAGATACGCAGTATTTT
j_call: TRBJ2-3
clone_size: few
v_call: TRBV20-1
d_call: NA

cdr3_aa: CASSHRLAGGVDTQYF
cdr3_nt: TGTGCCAGCAGCCACAGACTAGCGGGAGGGGTAGATACGCAGTATTTT
j_call: TRBJ2-3
clone_size: few
v_call: TRBV7-2
d_call: TRBD2

cdr3_aa: CASSSGTGASEQYF
cdr3_nt: TGTGCCAGCAGTTCCGGGACAGGGGCCTCCGAGCAGTACTTC
j_call: TRBJ2-7
clone_size: many
v_call: TRBV12-3/TRBV12-4
d_call: TRBD1

cdr3_aa: CASSVAMGSSYNEQFF
cdr3_nt: TGTGCCAGCAGCGTAGCTATGGGCAGCTCCTACAATGAGCAGTTCTTC
j_call: TRBJ2-1
clone_size: NA
v_call: TRBV9
d_call: NA